The text below deals with one T cell receptor beta chain. All enrollees were roughly 18 to 100 years old and from approximately 25 US areas. These data come from a study of blood T cell repertoires in COVID-19. Clones were read by immunoSEQ multiplex PCR, and TCRdb kept only the in-frame ones, dropping some. In the table there are about 150,000 clones, around 90% of which are singletons. The TCR comes from a middle-aged woman who had been exposed to COVID-19. The sequenced sample consisted of PBMCs or T cells enriched from blood (not recorded which).

The CDR3 DNA reads as TGTGCCAGCAGTTTATGGGGAAACGCCGGACAGGGAACTAATGAAAAACTGTTTTTT. Amino acids: CASSLWGNAGQGTNEKLFF. The genes are TRBV28 and TRBJ1-4; 8 nucleotides match TRBD1. The V and J ends lost 0 bases and 1 base, in that order; junction bases with no gene match: 10. The CDR3 loop spans 19 amino acids. Per the germline V gene, CDR1 is MDHEN and CDR2 is SYDVKM.